This T cell receptor (beta chain) was retrieved from a study of identical twins. Study conclusions and caveats: Memory repertoires lacked the insertion deficit that abundant cord blood beta clonotypes showed. Beta out-of-frame sequences showed weaker excess twin sharing.

One entry per CDR3 protein, called by TCRdb with MiXCR from the 5' RACE reads. The data hold 450,000 to 650,000 distinct CDR3 sequences, with 13% to 15% observed a single time. Healthy Caucasians were all of the donors. The CDR3 sequence is 12 residues long. The ends lost 3 bases at V and 7 bases at J; junction bases unmatched: 4. CDR1 DFQATT and CDR2 SNEGSKA come from the germline V gene (reference sequence). On this clonotype itself: Its antigen is not identified.

The data were also submitted as part of a second study, on yellow fever vaccine responses in identical twins.

Input material: CD4+ T cells sorted from blood. This TCR came from a woman in her late teens or twenties in good health. The chain recombines TRBV20-1 with TRBJ2-3, with 7 bases that match TRBD2. CDR3 coding DNA: TGCAGTGCTAGGTGGGGGGGAAATACGCAGTATTTT. The encoded protein is CSARWGGNTQYF.